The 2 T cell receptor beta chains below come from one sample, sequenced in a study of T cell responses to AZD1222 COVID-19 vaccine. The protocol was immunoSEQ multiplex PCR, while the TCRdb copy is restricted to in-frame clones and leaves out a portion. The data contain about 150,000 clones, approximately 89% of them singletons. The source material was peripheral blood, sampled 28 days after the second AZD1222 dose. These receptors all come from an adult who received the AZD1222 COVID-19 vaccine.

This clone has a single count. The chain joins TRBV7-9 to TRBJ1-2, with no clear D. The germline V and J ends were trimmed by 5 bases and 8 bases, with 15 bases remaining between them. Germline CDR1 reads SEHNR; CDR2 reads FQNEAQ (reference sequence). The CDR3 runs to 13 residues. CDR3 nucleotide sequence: TGTGCCAGCAGCCCGGCGGGAGGGTGGGGCTACACCTTC. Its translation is CASSPAGGWGYTF.

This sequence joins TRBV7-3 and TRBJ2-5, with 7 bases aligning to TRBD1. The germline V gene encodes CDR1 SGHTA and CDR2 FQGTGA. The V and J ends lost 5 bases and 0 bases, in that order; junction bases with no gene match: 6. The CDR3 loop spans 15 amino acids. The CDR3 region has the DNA TGTGCCAGCAGCCAGAGGGACAGAGACCAAGAGACCCAGTACTTC. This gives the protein CASSQRDRDQETQYF.